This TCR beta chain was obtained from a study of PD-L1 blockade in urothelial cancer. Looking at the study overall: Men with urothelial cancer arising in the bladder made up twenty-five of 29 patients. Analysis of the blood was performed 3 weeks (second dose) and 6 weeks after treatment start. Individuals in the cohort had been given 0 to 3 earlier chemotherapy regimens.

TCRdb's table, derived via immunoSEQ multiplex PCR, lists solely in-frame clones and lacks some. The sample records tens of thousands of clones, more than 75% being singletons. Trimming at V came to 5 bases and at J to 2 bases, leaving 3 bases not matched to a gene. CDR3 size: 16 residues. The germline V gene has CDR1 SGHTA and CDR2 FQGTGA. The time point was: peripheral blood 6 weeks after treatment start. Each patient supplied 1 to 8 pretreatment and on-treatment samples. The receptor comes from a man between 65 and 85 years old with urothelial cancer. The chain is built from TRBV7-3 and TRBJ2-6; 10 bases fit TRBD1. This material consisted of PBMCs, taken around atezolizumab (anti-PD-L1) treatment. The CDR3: CASSRGQGAGANVLTF. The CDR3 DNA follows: TGTGCCAGCAGCCGCGGACAGGGGGCTGGGGCCAACGTCCTGACTTTC.